This T cell receptor beta chain stems from a study of T cells in Graves' hyperthyroidism and ophthalmopathy. Germline V gene lookup returns CDR1 DFQATT and CDR2 SNEGSKA (reference sequence). Trimming stripped 6 bases from V and 0 bases from J, with 9 bases between. This CDR3 is built from 13 residues. Comments on this clonotype: Its antigen is unknown.

From RNA transcripts, TCR beta CDR3 regions were amplified. HTBI primers were used for first-round RT-PCR of the TCR CDR3. Via MiXCR, TCRdb re-called the multiplex PCR reads, giving one row per CDR3 protein. The data contain more than 50,000 distinct CDR3 sequences, around 50% of them singletons. With duration under 3 months, ophthalmopathy was active: Clinical Activity Score at least 3, NOSPECS at least 4. The authors took PBMCs from 10 ml fresh peripheral blood. Broader study findings: The model predicted ophthalmopathy a median approximately six months before onset. Most thyroid clonotypes with frequency above 0.001 were detected in blood.

Sequencing used blood. The receptor comes from a woman aged 55-69 years with Graves' ophthalmopathy. The rearrangement joins TRBV20-1 to TRBJ1-3, with D possibly matching TRBD1 (5 bases). The CDR3: CSAWGNSGNTIYF. The CDR3 nucleotides are TGCAGTGCCTGGGGGAACTCTGGAAACACCATATATTTT.